The 18 T cell receptor beta chains below were found in one sample sequenced in a study of Ad26.COV2.S vaccination and SARS-CoV-2 variants. Measured with immunoSEQ multiplex PCR; TCRdb has only the in-frame clones, and not every one. Altogether fewer than 900,000 clones are present, approximately 88% being singletons, with the ten largest covering roughly 1.5%. Treatment of the sample: approximately 18 received Ad26.COV2.S at low or high dose, single or two shots; roughly five received placebo; per-sample allocation not given. Each sample was drawn 63 days after the first injection (of vaccine or placebo). Material: peripheral blood, obtained in a trial of Ad26.COV2.S vaccine versus placebo. The receptor source for this set is a person aged 18-65 years who received the Ad26.COV2.S COVID-19 vaccine or a placebo.

This clone was seen a few times. This chain links TRBV5-4 with TRBJ1-4; TRBD1 might be the D (6 bases). V was pared by 4 bases and J by 8 bases, with 15 bases between. The CDR3 consists of 14 residues. Germline CDR1 and CDR2: SGHNT and YYREEE (reference sequence). The CDR3 DNA reads TGTGCCAGCAGCCCCGCTGGGGGGCACGAAAAACTGTTTTTT. It codes for CASSPAGGHEKLFF.

The chain recombines TRBV30 with TRBJ1-2; D uncertain. V lost 5 bases to trimming and J lost 3 bases, with 10 bases between them. The CDR3 has 12 residues. Germline CDR1 is GTSNPN and CDR2 is SVGIG (reference sequence). The CDR3 nucleotides read TGTGCCTGGGCTACTATTTACTATGGCTACACCTTC. It is translated as CAWATIYYGYTF.

The chain is built from TRBV19 and TRBJ1-4, with 7 bases fitting TRBD1. Germline V CDR1 and CDR2: LNHDA, SQIVND (reference sequence). V was pared by 10 bases and J by 5 bases, with 7 bases of the junction left unmatched. The CDR3 is made up of 13 amino acids. The CDR3 nucleotides read TGTGCCACCAGGGACAGCTTAAATGAAAAACTGTTTTTT. As protein: CATRDSLNEKLFF.

This chain uses TRBV13 with TRBJ2-7, with TRBD1 matching over 10 bases. CDR3 length: 14 residues. V was clipped by 5 bases and J by 3 bases; unmatched bases: 4. CDR1 and CDR2 (germline): PRHDT, FYEKMQ (reference sequence). Here the CDR3 DNA reads TGTGCCAGCAGCCCGACAGGGGGCATCTACGAGCAGTACTTC. Translating it yields CASSPTGGIYEQYF.

CDR3 residues: CASSQAGTVRLFF. The CDR3 DNA follows: TGTGCCAGCAGCCAAGCGGGGACAGTAAGGCTGTTTTTT. This sequence joins TRBV3-1 (or the pseudogene TRBV3-2) and TRBJ2-2; 7 nucleotides align to TRBD1. Germline loops: CDR1 LGHDT, CDR2 YNNKEL (reference sequence). V lost 1 base to trimming and J lost 13 bases; unmatched junction nucleotides: 6. This CDR3 is 13 amino acids long.

The V gene is TRBV19, the J gene TRBJ2-5, with 8 bases identical to TRBD1. This CDR3 contains 16 residues. The trim removed 0 bases at V and 5 bases at J, leaving 8 bases unmatched. The germline gives CDR1 LNHDA, CDR2 SQIVND (reference sequence). In DNA, the CDR3 is TGTGCCAGTAGTATAGAGGGGACAGGATCGGGGGAGACCCAGTACTTC. Its translation is CASSIEGTGSGETQYF. Full variable domain (rest looked up from reference TRBV19 and TRBJ2-5): DGGITQSPKYLFRKEGQNVTLSCEQNLNHDAMYWYRQDPGQGLRLIYYSQIVNDFQKGDIAEGYSVSREKKESFPLTVTSAQKNPTAFYLCASSIEGTGSGETQYFGPGTRLLVL.

The V and J genes are TRBV7-3 and TRBJ2-3; perhaps TRBD1 as D (5 bases). The CDR3 sequence is 13 residues long. The germline CDR1 and CDR2 sequences are SGHTA and FQGTGA. Trimming stripped 5 bases from V and 6 bases from J, with 12 bases between. The CDR3 region has the DNA TGTGCCAGCAGCCACCCTGGGGCCGATACGCAGTATTTT. The encoded protein is CASSHPGADTQYF.

The J gene is TRBJ1-1, the V gene TRBV18; the match to TRBD1 covers 8 bases. The CDR3 sequence is 14 residues long. Germline values: CDR1 KGHSH, CDR2 LQKENI. With 6 bases clipped from V and 5 bases from J, the junction kept 8 bases outside the gene matches. CDR3 amino acids: CASSGQGKGTEAFF. The DNA for the CDR3 is TGTGCCAGCTCCGGACAGGGAAAGGGAACTGAAGCTTTCTTT.

In its sample, this clone was seen a few times. The rearrangement links TRBV7-9 to TRBJ2-1; 12 bases line up with TRBD2. CDR3 size: 14 residues. Germline assignment: CDR1 SEHNR and CDR2 FQNEAQ (reference sequence). J gave up 4 bases and V 10 bases, and 5 bases lay outside the gene matches. The DNA of the CDR3 is TGTGCCACCCTCCTAGCGGGAGGGTACAATGAGCAGTTCTTC. It yields the protein CATLLAGGYNEQFF.

The rearrangement joins TRBV9 to TRBJ1-1; D unresolved. CDR1 and CDR2 from the germline V gene are SGDLS and YYNGEE. Trimming cost V 0 bases and J 3 bases, with 9 bases left between them. This CDR3 has 14 amino acids. CDR3 protein: CASSVGGSDTEAFF. CDR3 nucleotides: TGTGCCAGCAGCGTAGGGGGTTCGGACACTGAAGCTTTCTTT.

This clone was observed once. The CDR3 DNA sequence: TGTGCCAGTAGTATCTCCAGCGGGAACACCGGGGAGCTGTTTTTT. This codes for CASSISSGNTGELFF. The genes are TRBV19 and TRBJ2-2, with D possibly being TRBD2 (5 bases). Looked up from germline, CDR1 is LNHDA and CDR2 is SQIVND (reference sequence). The CDR3 has 15 residues. V was cut by 3 bases and J by 1 base, with 9 bases left in between.

The rearrangement joins TRBV5-5 to TRBJ2-6; D is possibly TRBD1 (6 bases). CDR3 size: 16 residues. V gave up 4 bases and J gave up 0 bases, with 11 bases separating them. Looked up from germline, CDR1 is SGHKS and CDR2 is YYEKEE (reference sequence). DNA for the CDR3: TGTGCCAGCAGCCCCACAGGGAGCTCTGGGGCCAACGTCCTGACTTTC. The encoded protein is CASSPTGSSGANVLTF.

This sequence joins TRBV19 and TRBJ2-7; D might be TRBD1 or TRBD2, each matching 6 bases. Germline CDR1 LNHDA, CDR2 SQIVND (reference sequence). This CDR3 is built from 16 residues. Trimming took off 5 bases at V and 5 bases at J, with 22 bases between the two ends. CDR3 in DNA: TGTGCCAGTAGTTCCCGGGGTGTGATAGGGGGGAACGAGCAGTACTTC. This sequence encodes CASSSRGVIGGNEQYF.

The rearrangement uses TRBV6-1 and TRBJ1-2; a weak D match, TRBD1 (5 bases). The CDR3 spans 13 residues. The germline V and J ends were trimmed by 3 bases and 7 bases, with 12 bases remaining between them. Per the germline V gene, CDR1 is MNHNS and CDR2 is SASEGT. CDR3 nucleotide sequence: TGTGCCAGCAGTGACGGCCAGGGCTCTGGCTACACCTTC. Encoded protein: CASSDGQGSGYTF.

The chain combines TRBV7-2 with TRBJ2-7, with 13 bases lining up with TRBD2. V was pared by 4 bases and J by 2 bases, with 5 bases of the junction left unmatched. The length of the CDR3 is 16 residues. Germline loops: CDR1 SGHTA, CDR2 FQGNSA. The CDR3 here is CASSSGLAGLPYEQYF. In nucleotides, the CDR3 is TGTGCCAGCAGCTCGGGACTAGCGGGGCTTCCCTACGAGCAGTACTTC.

The chain carries TRBV24-1 and TRBJ2-2, with D tentatively TRBD2 (6 bases). The CDR3 is 20 residues long. CDR1 is KGHDR, CDR2 SFDVKD, per germline. Trimming cost V 0 bases and J 0 bases, with 19 bases left between them. CDR3 in DNA: TGTGCCACCAGTGATTTGGGGATAGCGGCCTCACGCGCGAACACCGGGGAGCTGTTTTTT. Its protein is CATSDLGIAASRANTGELFF.

This chain joins TRBV6-5 and TRBJ2-3; TRBD2 agrees at 8 bases. Germline assignment: CDR1 MNHEY and CDR2 SVGAGI. V lost 6 bases and J lost 3; bases outside the gene matches: 5. CDR3 length equals 14 residues. The CDR3 reads CASREGGGTDTQYF. In nucleotides, the CDR3 is TGTGCCAGCAGAGAGGGCGGGGGGACAGATACGCAGTATTTT.

The chain uses TRBV3-1 (or the pseudogene TRBV3-2) and TRBJ1-1, with 8 bases identical to TRBD1. Per germline, CDR1 LGHDT and CDR2 YNNKEL (reference sequence). J was trimmed by 5 bases and V by 4 bases; bases with no gene match: 9. The CDR3 sequence is 15 residues long. Here the CDR3 reads CASSRDNRGSTEAFF. The CDR3, as DNA: TGTGCCAGCAGCCGAGATAACAGGGGGAGTACTGAAGCTTTCTTT.